The 25 T cell receptor beta chains listed next were all sequenced from one sample in a study of OX40 agonist ivuxolimab in advanced cancers. The protocol was immunoSEQ multiplex PCR, while the TCRdb copy is restricted to in-frame clones and leaves out a portion. The sample has tens of thousands of clones, roughly 93% seen once. Sequenced material: CD4+ or CD8+ T cells sorted from blood, taken in a trial of the OX40 agonist ivuxolimab. The receptors here all came from an adult with an advanced solid tumor such as melanoma, head and neck, liver or kidney cancer.

V is TRBV9 and J is TRBJ2-7, with 11 bases aligning to TRBD2. Germline V CDR1 and CDR2: SGDLS, YYNGEE. V gave up 3 bases and J gave up 0 bases; unmatched junction bases: 2. The CDR3 totals 15 residues. For the CDR3, the DNA is TGTGCCAGCAGCGCCGGGACTAGCGGCTCCTACGAGCAGTACTTC. Encoded protein: CASSAGTSGSYEQYF. Looking up the rest from reference TRBV9 and TRBJ2-7 gives the full variable domain: DSGVTQTPKHLITATGQRVTLRCSPRSGDLSVYWYQQSLDQGLQFLIQYYNGEERAKGNILERFSAQQFPDLHSELNLSSLELGDSALYFCASSAGTSGSYEQYFGPGTRLTVT.

The CDR3 region is CASSVYSGQGNDEQYF. The CDR3 region has the DNA TGTGCCAGCAGCGTCTATTCGGGACAGGGTAACGACGAGCAGTACTTC. The gene calls are TRBV9 and TRBJ2-7, with 9 bases fitting TRBD1. In germline, CDR1 is SGDLS, CDR2 YYNGEE. Unmatched junction bases numbered 11, after V lost 2 bases and J lost 5 bases. The CDR3 runs 16 residues.

The chain uses TRBV9 and TRBJ2-1; possible D gene TRBD2, 5 bases. V gave up 6 bases and J gave up 9 bases, with 13 bases separating them. This CDR3 has 12 residues. Germline CDR1 and CDR2: SGDLS and YYNGEE. DNA for the CDR3: TGTGCCAGCAACCCGGGAAGCGGTGAGCAGTTCTTC. It encodes CASNPGSGEQFF.

The chain combines TRBV19 with TRBJ2-7; the match to TRBD2 covers 13 bases. The germline CDR1 and CDR2 sequences are LNHDA and SQIVND (reference sequence). V dropped 6 bases and J dropped 1; count of bases not matched to a gene: 6. The CDR3 runs 16 residues. CDR3 sequence reads: CASSWTSGRFSYEQYF. CDR3 bases: TGTGCCAGTAGCTGGACTAGCGGGAGATTTTCCTACGAGCAGTACTTC.

The chain combines TRBV30 with TRBJ1-3; D is perhaps TRBD1 (6 bases). V was shortened by 4 bases and J by 4 bases, with 11 bases between the two germline ends. The CDR3 length is 13 residues. Looked up from germline, CDR1 is GTSNPN and CDR2 is SVGIG (reference sequence). DNA for the CDR3: TGTGCCTGGATGGGGACACCGGGAAACACCATATATTTT. It yields the protein CAWMGTPGNTIYF.

The chain combines TRBV5-4 with TRBJ1-4; TRBD1 matches at 7 bases. Per the germline V gene, CDR1 is SGHNT and CDR2 is YYREEE (reference sequence). The V and J ends lost 0 bases and 4 bases, in that order; junction bases with no gene match: 0. This CDR3 is built from 14 residues. CDR3: CASSLGQGNEKLFF. The CDR3 nucleotides read TGTGCCAGCAGCTTGGGACAGGGTAATGAAAAACTGTTTTTT.

This chain links TRBV9 with TRBJ2-7, with D tentatively TRBD1 (7 bases). Trimming pared 3 bases from V and 0 bases from J, leaving 13 bases between. Germline lookup yields CDR1 SGDLS and CDR2 YYNGEE. This CDR3 comprises 15 residues. The CDR3 region is CASSARGEVSYEQYF. The CDR3 nucleotides are TGTGCCAGCAGCGCCAGGGGGGAGGTCTCCTACGAGCAGTACTTC.

The genes are TRBV28 and TRBJ2-5, with D perhaps TRBD2 (6 bases). The germline CDR1 and CDR2 sequences are MDHEN and SYDVKM. Between the trimmed V and J ends, which lost 6 bases and 1 base, there was a span of 15 bases. This CDR3 spans 15 amino acids. CDR3 amino acids: CASSTGGRGQETQYF. The CDR3 DNA is TGTGCCAGCAGCACCGGGGGACGCGGCCAAGAGACCCAGTACTTC.

The chain uses TRBV28 and TRBJ2-1, with 14 bases aligning to TRBD2. This CDR3 region has 18 residues. The trim removed 6 bases at V and 4 bases at J, leaving 11 bases unmatched. Germline V gene sequence: CDR1 MDHEN, CDR2 SYDVKM. The DNA of the CDR3 is TGTGCCAGCAGACAGGTAGGGACTAGCGGGAGTATTTACAATGAGCAGTTCTTC. Its translation is CASRQVGTSGSIYNEQFF.

The J gene is TRBJ2-1, the V gene TRBV7-2; 10 bases align to TRBD2. Germline CDR1 reads SGHTA; CDR2 reads FQGNSA. V shed 5 bases, J shed 3 bases, and the junction held 7 bases outside the gene matches. The CDR3 length is 16 residues. The CDR3 here is CASSLRAGGGYNEQFF. The CDR3, as DNA: TGTGCCAGCAGCCTCCGAGCGGGAGGGGGCTACAATGAGCAGTTCTTC.

The V and J genes are TRBV15 and TRBJ2-4, with 7 bases aligning to TRBD2. CDR1 LNHNV and CDR2 YYDKDF come from the germline V gene (reference sequence). V lost 0 bases to trimming and J lost 0 bases; unmatched junction nucleotides: 2. The CDR3 sequence is 16 residues long. The CDR3 spells CATSREWEGAKNIQYF. CDR3 DNA: TGTGCCACCAGCAGAGAATGGGAGGGAGCCAAAAACATTCAGTACTTC.

The chain has TRBV10-1 and TRBJ2-1; D is uncertain. Trimming stripped 2 bases from V and 4 bases from J, with 6 bases between. The CDR3 runs 13 residues. Germline V gene sequence: CDR1 WNHNN, CDR2 SYGVQD (reference sequence). CDR3 region: CASSESQYNEQFF. The CDR3 DNA reads as TGCGCCAGCAGTGAGAGTCAGTACAATGAGCAGTTCTTC.

Here the CDR3 reads CASLAGTGNPYEQYF. In nucleotides, the CDR3 is TGTGCCAGCTTAGCGGGAACAGGGAATCCCTACGAGCAGTACTTC. V gene TRBV9 combines with J gene TRBJ2-7, with TRBD2 matching 8 bases. The CDR3 is 15 residues long. V dropped 7 bases and J dropped 2; count of bases not matched to a gene: 11. CDR1 is SGDLS and CDR2 is YYNGEE in the germline V gene.

CDR3 bases: TGTGCCACCTCGTCCCTAAGGTGGCAGTACTTC. Its protein is CATSSLRWQYF. The rearrangement joins TRBV6-5 to TRBJ2-7; D unresolved. V was trimmed by 10 bases and J by 9 bases, leaving 16 bases between them. There are 11 residues in the CDR3. Looked up from germline, CDR1 is MNHEY and CDR2 is SVGAGI.

CDR3 sequence: CAALSGNTIYF. The CDR3 region has the DNA TGTGCCGCTCTATCTGGAAACACCATATATTTT. This chain uses TRBV6-6 with TRBJ1-3; D gene uncertain. The CDR3 is 11 amino acids. Trimming removed 11 bases at V and 1 base at J, with 6 bases between. Germline V gene lookup returns CDR1 MNHNY and CDR2 SVGAGI (reference sequence).

The chain links TRBV2 to TRBJ2-1; D ambiguous. V was cut by 8 bases and J by 5 bases, with 10 bases left in between. The CDR3 extends over 12 amino acids. Germline CDR1 is SNHLY and CDR2 is FYNNEI. CDR3 bases: TGTGCCAGCTCAGGCTATCACAATGAGCAGTTCTTC. Encoded protein: CASSGYHNEQFF.

This rearrangement joins TRBV13 to TRBJ2-7; no clear D. V shed 0 bases and J shed 2 bases, with 8 bases lying between them. The CDR3 spans 14 residues. Germline-derived CDR1 and CDR2 are PRHDT and FYEKMQ (reference sequence). Written as DNA, the CDR3 is TGTGCCAGCAGCTTAGGACAGAGCCCCTACGAGCAGTACTTC. This codes for CASSLGQSPYEQYF.

The chain carries TRBV23-1 and TRBJ1-1, with D possibly TRBD1 on 5 matching bases. TRBV23-1 carries the ORF label, with uncertain function. The CDR3 has 13 amino acids. Trimming left V 3 bases short and J 6 bases short, with 11 bases between. For the CDR3, the DNA is TGCGCCAGCAGTCATCAACAGGACGCTGAAGCTTTCTTT. Encoded protein: CASSHQQDAEAFF.

The rearrangement links TRBV4-1 to TRBJ2-1; D is ambiguous. The CDR3 loop spans 15 amino acids. V dropped 1 base and J dropped 7 bases, with 14 bases sitting between them. Germline CDR1 and CDR2: MGHRA and YSYEKL. This CDR3 is CASSQGSERLNEQFF. The DNA for the CDR3 is TGCGCCAGCAGCCAAGGGTCAGAGCGTTTGAATGAGCAGTTCTTC.

The chain uses TRBV5-6 and TRBJ2-2; D not resolved. Germline CDR1 and CDR2: SGHDT and YYEEEE. This CDR3 has 14 residues. The germline V and J ends were trimmed by 3 bases and 5 bases, with 11 bases remaining between them. The CDR3 nucleotides are TGTGCCAGCAGCTCCCGGTTCCAGACCGGGGAGCTGTTTTTT. It specifies CASSSRFQTGELFF.

The rearrangement joins TRBV27 to TRBJ1-5, with D perhaps TRBD1 (6 bases). V was trimmed by 8 bases and J by 0 bases, leaving 14 bases between them. Looked up from germline, CDR1 is MNHEY and CDR2 is SMNVEV (reference sequence). This CDR3 has 15 amino acids. CDR3 amino acids: CASSPDRHSNQPQHF. The CDR3 region has the DNA TGTGCCAGCTCCCCTGACAGGCATAGCAATCAGCCCCAGCATTTT.

This chain joins TRBV6-5 and TRBJ2-5; perhaps TRBD1 as D (7 bases). Looked up from germline, CDR1 is MNHEY and CDR2 is SVGAGI. The CDR3 loop spans 14 amino acids. Trimming took off 0 bases at V and 3 bases at J, with 8 bases between the two ends. In DNA form, the CDR3 reads TGTGCCAGCAGTTACTCCAGGGGGGAAGAGACCCAGTACTTC. Translation gives CASSYSRGEETQYF.

The rearrangement links TRBV19 to TRBJ2-1; 10 bases are shared with TRBD2. The J segment lost 9 bases and the V segment lost 4 bases, leaving 6 bases of the junction unmatched. The CDR3 has 14 residues. CDR1 and CDR2 from the germline V gene are LNHDA and SQIVND (reference sequence). The CDR3 region is CASSTSGSRGEQFF. The CDR3 nucleotides read TGTGCCAGTAGTACTAGCGGGAGCCGGGGTGAGCAGTTCTTC.

V gene TRBV27 combines with J gene TRBJ2-1; 8 positions match TRBD2. The CDR3 contains 14 residues. The germline CDR1 and CDR2 sequences are MNHEY and SMNVEV (reference sequence). The V gene end was trimmed by 4 bases and the J gene end by 1 base; junction bases not matched to a gene: 0. The DNA of the CDR3 is TGTGCCAGCAGTTCTAGCGGGTCCTACAATGAGCAGTTCTTC. Its translation is CASSSSGSYNEQFF.

The chain combines TRBV7-9 with TRBJ2-2; 12 bases agree with TRBD2. With V trimmed by 10 bases and J by 4 bases, 1 base remained unmatched. The CDR3 is made up of 13 amino acids. CDR1 and CDR2 from the germline V gene are SEHNR and FQNEAQ (reference sequence). CDR3 loop: CAKGLAGTGELFF. DNA of the CDR3: TGTGCCAAGGGACTAGCGGGCACCGGGGAGCTGTTTTTT.